These T cell receptor beta chains were read from a single sample in a study of ipilimumab plus nivolumab after autologous stem cell transplantation. The data were produced by immunoSEQ multiplex PCR, yet TCRdb's version contains in-frame clones alone and is incomplete. The sample lists about 15,000 clones, under 85% occurring once. Sample: PBMCs, taken in a trial of ipilimumab plus nivolumab as post-transplant consolidation. The source of these receptors is a male donor with diffuse large B-cell lymphoma. Each CDR3 is given with its conserved first and last residue. The D gene is left open where the match is weak. Clone size appears in some rows only: once, few, many, or a class for an expanded clone.

j_call	d_call	clone_size	v_call	cdr3_nt	cdr3_aa
TRBJ1-2	-	once	TRBV29-1	TGCAGCGTTGAAGATCCGGCCAGGACCTATGGCTACACCTTC	CSVEDPARTYGYTF
TRBJ2-7	-	few	TRBV12-2	TGTGCAAGTCGCTTGGTGGTTTCTAGCAGCTACGAGCAGTACTTC	CASRLVVSSSYEQYF
TRBJ2-1	-	-	TRBV7-9	TGTGCCAGCAGCTTAGGGGGTCCTTTTGGGGAGCAGTTCTTC	CASSLGGPFGEQFF
TRBJ2-7	TRBD1	-	TRBV2	TGTGCCAGCAGACCCCGGGACAGGGCCTACGAGCAGTACTTC	CASRPRDRAYEQYF
TRBJ1-2	TRBD1	-	TRBV5-5	TGTGCCAGCAGCTTGACAGGGGAATATGGCTACACCTTC	CASSLTGEYGYTF
TRBJ1-5	-	-	TRBV30	TGTGCCTGGAGTCCTACTGATAGCAATCAGCCCCAGCATTTT	CAWSPTDSNQPQHF
TRBJ1-2	-	few	TRBV18	TGTGCCAGCTCGCCGACAGGAGACTATGGCTACACCTTC	CASSPTGDYGYTF
TRBJ1-2	TRBD1	-	TRBV7-3	TGTGCCAGCAGCCCCAATCCCGGGACAGGGATCTATGGCTACACCTTC	CASSPNPGTGIYGYTF
TRBJ1-2	-	-	TRBV7-9	TGTGCCAGCAGCTTAGAACCGATCAACTATGGCTACACCTTC	CASSLEPINYGYTF
TRBJ2-3	-	few	TRBV19	TGTGCCAGTAGTATAGGGCAGGGCACAGATACGCAGTATTTT	CASSIGQGTDTQYF
TRBJ2-3	TRBD2	-	TRBV10-3	TGTGCCATCAGGGCGGGGGGGAGCACAGATACGCAGTATTTT	CAIRAGGSTDTQYF
TRBJ2-2	-	-	TRBV7-8	TGTGCCAGCAGCTCCCTACCTTACAGGGACACCGGGGAGCTGTTTTTT	CASSSLPYRDTGELFF
TRBJ1-2	-	-	TRBV9	TGTGCCAGCAGCGGAGTCAAGGGCAACTATGGCTACACCTTC	CASSGVKGNYGYTF
TRBJ1-1	-	-	TRBV5-8	TGTGCCAGCAGCCGCCATAGGTCGGCGGCGGCTTTCTTT	CASSRHRSAAAFF
TRBJ1-6	-	-	TRBV5-3	TGTGCCAGAAGCTTTGGTAAAGGGTCGGATAATTCACCCCTCCACTTT	CARSFGKGSDNSPLHF
TRBJ1-2	-	-	TRBV25-1	TGTGCCAGCAGTGAATTTGGGACACTGGTTTATGGCTACACCTTC	CASSEFGTLVYGYTF
TRBJ2-1	-	-	TRBV11-3	TGTGCCAGCAGCTTAGGGGGTCCTCAAGTTAGGCCCCAGGATGAGCAGTTCTTC	CASSLGGPQVRPQDEQFF
TRBJ2-7	TRBD1	-	TRBV9	TGTGCCAGCAGCGCCAGGGACAGAGATAGTTACGAGCAGTACTTC	CASSARDRDSYEQYF
TRBJ1-1	TRBD1	-	TRBV30	TGTGCCTGGAGTGTAGGACAGGGGACTGAAGCTTTCTTT	CAWSVGQGTEAFF
TRBJ2-3	TRBD2	once	TRBV18	TGTGCCAGCTTCACCACATCTAGCGGGGGTAGCACAGATACGCAGTATTTT	CASFTTSSGGSTDTQYF
TRBJ2-7	TRBD1	few	TRBV11-2	TGTGCCAGCAGCCCTTCGGGTCGGACAGGGACTTTCTACGAGGGGCAGTACTTC	CASSPSGRTGTFYEGQYF
TRBJ2-1	-	-	TRBV4-2	TGTGCCAGCAGCCAAGACCGGGACTGGGTAAACAATGAGCAGTTCTTC	CASSQDRDWVNNEQFF
TRBJ2-5	TRBD2	once	TRBV5-5	TGTGCCAGCAGCTTATCGGGGGGGCGGGAGACCCAGTACTTC	CASSLSGGRETQYF
TRBJ2-7	-	-	TRBV6-1	TGTGCCAGCAGTGAGGGGAGAGAGTACGAGCAGTACTTC	CASSEGREYEQYF
TRBJ1-3	-	-	TRBV7-2	TGTGCCAGCAGCGTCGGGGCCTCTGGAAACACCATATATTTT	CASSVGASGNTIYF
TRBJ1-1	-	few	TRBV27	TGTGCCAGCAGGTCCCTAAGTAGGACTGAAGCTTTCTTT	CASRSLSRTEAFF